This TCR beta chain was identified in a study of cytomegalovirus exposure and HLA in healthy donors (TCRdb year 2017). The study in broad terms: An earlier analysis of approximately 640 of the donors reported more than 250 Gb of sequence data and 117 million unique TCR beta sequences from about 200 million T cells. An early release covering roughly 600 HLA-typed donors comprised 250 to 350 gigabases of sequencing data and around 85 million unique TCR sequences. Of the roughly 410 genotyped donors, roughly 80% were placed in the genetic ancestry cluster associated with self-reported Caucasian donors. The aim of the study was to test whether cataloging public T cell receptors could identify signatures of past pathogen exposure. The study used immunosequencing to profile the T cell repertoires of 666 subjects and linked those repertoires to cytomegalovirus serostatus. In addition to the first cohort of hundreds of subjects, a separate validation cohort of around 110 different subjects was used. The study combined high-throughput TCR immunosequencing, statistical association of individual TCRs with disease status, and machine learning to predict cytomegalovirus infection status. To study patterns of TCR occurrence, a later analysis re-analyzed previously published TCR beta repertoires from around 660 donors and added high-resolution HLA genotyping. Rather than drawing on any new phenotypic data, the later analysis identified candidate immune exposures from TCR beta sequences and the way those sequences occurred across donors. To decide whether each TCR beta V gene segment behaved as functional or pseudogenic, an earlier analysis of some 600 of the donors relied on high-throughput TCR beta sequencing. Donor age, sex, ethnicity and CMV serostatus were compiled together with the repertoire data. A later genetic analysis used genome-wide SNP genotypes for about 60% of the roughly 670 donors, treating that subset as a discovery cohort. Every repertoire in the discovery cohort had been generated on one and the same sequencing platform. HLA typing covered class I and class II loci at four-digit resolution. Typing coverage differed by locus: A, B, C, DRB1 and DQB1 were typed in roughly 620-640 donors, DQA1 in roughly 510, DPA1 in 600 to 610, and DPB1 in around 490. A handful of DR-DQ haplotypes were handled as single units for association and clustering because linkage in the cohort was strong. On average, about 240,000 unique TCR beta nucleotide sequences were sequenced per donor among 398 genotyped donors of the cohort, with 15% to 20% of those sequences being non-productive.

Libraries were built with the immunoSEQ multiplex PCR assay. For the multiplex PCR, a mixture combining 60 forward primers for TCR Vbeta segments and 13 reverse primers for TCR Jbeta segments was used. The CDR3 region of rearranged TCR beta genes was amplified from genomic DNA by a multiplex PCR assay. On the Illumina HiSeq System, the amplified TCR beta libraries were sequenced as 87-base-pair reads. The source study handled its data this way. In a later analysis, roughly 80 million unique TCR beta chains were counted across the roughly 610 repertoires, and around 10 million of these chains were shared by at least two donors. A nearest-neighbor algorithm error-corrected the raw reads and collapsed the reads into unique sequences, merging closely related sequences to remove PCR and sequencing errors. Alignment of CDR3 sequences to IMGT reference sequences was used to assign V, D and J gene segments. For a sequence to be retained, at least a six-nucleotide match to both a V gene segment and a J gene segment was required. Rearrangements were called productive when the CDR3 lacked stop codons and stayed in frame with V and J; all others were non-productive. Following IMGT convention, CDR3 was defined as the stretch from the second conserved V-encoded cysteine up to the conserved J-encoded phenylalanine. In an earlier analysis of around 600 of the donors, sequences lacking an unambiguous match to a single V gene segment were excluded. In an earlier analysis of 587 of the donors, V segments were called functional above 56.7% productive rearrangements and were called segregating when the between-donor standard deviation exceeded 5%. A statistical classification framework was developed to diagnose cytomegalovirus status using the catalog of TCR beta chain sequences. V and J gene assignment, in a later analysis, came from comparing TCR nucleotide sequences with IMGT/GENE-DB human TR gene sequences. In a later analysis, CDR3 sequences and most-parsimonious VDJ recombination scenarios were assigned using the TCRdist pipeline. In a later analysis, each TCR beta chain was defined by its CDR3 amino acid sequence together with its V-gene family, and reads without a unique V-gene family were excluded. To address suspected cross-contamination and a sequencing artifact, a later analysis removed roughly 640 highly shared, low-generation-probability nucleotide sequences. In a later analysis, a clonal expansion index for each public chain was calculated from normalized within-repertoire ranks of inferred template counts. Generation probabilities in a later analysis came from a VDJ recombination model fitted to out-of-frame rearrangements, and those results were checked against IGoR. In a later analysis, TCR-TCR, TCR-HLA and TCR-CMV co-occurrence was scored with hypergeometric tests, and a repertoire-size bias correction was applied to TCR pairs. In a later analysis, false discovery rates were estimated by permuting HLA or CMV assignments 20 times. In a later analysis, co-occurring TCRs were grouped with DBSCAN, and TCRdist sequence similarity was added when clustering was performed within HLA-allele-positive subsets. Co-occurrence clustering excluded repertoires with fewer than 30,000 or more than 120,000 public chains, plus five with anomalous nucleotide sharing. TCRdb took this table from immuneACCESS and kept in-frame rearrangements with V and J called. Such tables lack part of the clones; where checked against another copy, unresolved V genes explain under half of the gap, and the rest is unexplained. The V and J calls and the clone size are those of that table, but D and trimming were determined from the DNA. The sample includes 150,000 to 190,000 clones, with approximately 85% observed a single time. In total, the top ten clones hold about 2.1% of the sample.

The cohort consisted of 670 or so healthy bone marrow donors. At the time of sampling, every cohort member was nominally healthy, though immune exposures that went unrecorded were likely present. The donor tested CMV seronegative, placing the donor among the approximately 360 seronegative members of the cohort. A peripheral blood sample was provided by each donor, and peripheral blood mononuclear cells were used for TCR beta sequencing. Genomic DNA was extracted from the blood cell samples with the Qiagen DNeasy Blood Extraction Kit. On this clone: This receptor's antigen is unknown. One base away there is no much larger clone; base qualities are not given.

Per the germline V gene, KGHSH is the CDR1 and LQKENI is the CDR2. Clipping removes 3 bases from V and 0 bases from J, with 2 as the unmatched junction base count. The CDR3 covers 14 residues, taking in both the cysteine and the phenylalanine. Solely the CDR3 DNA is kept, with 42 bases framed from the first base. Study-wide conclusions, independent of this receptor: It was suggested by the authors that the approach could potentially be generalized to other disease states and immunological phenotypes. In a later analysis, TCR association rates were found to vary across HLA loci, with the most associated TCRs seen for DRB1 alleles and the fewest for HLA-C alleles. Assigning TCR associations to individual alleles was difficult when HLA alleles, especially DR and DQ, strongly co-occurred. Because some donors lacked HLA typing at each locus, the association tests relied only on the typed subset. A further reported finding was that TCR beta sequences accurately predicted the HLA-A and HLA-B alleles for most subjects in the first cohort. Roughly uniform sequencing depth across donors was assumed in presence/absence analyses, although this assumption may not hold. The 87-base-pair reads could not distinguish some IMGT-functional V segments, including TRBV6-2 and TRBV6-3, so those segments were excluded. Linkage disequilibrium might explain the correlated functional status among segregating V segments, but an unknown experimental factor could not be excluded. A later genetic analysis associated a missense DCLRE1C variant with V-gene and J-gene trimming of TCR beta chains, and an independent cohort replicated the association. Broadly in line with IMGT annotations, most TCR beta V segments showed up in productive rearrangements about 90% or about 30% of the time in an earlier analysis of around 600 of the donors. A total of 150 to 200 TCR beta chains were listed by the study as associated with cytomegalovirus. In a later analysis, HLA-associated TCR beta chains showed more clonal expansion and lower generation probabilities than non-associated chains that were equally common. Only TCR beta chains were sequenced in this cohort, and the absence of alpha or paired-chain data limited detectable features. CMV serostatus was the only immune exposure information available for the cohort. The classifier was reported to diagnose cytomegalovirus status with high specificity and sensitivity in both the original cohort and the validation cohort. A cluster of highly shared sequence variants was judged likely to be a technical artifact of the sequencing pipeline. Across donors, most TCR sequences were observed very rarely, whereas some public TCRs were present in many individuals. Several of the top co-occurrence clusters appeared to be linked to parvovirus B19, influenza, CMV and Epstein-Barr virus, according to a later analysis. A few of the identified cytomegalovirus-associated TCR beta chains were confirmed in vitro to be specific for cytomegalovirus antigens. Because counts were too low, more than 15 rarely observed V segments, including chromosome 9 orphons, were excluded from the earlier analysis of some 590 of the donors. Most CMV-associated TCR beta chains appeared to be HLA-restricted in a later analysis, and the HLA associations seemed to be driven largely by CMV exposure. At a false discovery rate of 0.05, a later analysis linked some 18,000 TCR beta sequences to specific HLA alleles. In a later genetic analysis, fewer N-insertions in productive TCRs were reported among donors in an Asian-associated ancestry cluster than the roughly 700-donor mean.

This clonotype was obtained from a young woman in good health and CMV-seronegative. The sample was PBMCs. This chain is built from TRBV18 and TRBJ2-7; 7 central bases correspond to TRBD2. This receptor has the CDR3 CASSPGTISYEQYF. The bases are TGTGCCAGCTCACCCGGGACTATCTCCTACGAGCAGTACTTC. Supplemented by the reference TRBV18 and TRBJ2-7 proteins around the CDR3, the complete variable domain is NAGVMQNPRHLVRRRGQEARLRCSPMKGHSHVYWYRQLPEEGLKFMVYLQKENIIDESGMPKERFSAEFPKEGPSILRIQQVVRGDSAAYFCASSPGTISYEQYFGPGTRLTVT.